This is a list of T cell receptor beta chains from one sample in a study of human T cells and chemical hapten exposure. TCRdb re-analysed the RACE reads in MiXCR, keeping a single row per CDR3 protein. The sample includes 80,000 to 95,000 distinct CDR3 sequences, roughly 9.6% seen only once; the top ten take around 2.2%. The sequencing here drew on whole blood, taken in connection with sensitization to the hapten diphenylcyclopropenone (DPC). The receptors here all came from a man aged 35 to 55 with alopecia areata. Some clones in this sample may be carry-over from other donors' samples. The CDR3 runs from the conserved cysteine through the conserved F or W. The D gene is left open where the match is weak. Size values are once, few and many counts, or a class for expanded clones, and some rows have none.

j_call	cdr3_length	clone_size	v_call	d_call	cdr3_aa	cdr3_nt
TRBJ2-3	13	many	TRBV4-2	-	CASSQDRTDTQYF	TGTGCCAGCAGCCAAGACCGCACAGATACGCAGTATTTT
TRBJ1-1	13	few	TRBV19	-	CASSLTQEREAFF	TGTGCCAGTAGTCTCACTCAGGAGCGGGAAGCTTTCTTT
TRBJ1-1	13	few	TRBV9	-	CASSTGGIGEAFF	TGTGCCAGCAGCACCGGCGGGATCGGTGAAGCTTTCTTT
TRBJ2-1	16	few	TRBV9	TRBD2	CASTFGPGTSFNEQFF	TGTGCCAGCACATTTGGGCCCGGGACTAGCTTCAATGAGCAGTTCTTC
TRBJ2-1	15	-	TRBV20-1	-	CSARPGRDLYNEQFF	TGCAGTGCTAGACCGGGCAGGGATCTCTACAATGAGCAGTTCTTC
TRBJ2-5	15	many	TRBV7-2	-	CASSLAGAPEETQYF	TGTGCCAGCAGCTTAGCGGGAGCGCCAGAAGAGACCCAGTACTTC
TRBJ2-5	14	-	TRBV29-1	-	CSVPVLGGQETQYF	TGCAGCGTACCTGTTCTAGGGGGACAAGAGACCCAGTACTTC
TRBJ2-1	16	few	TRBV11-3	-	CASSFGGIGPYNEQFF	TGTGCCAGCAGCTTTGGAGGGATTGGCCCCTACAATGAGCAGTTCTTC
TRBJ1-1	14	many	TRBV7-2	-	CASRSAGGSTEAFF	TGTGCCAGCAGATCCGCAGGCGGATCCACTGAAGCTTTCTTT
TRBJ2-7	12	-	TRBV25-1	-	CASGEGPYEQYF	TGTGCCAGCGGAGAAGGTCCCTACGAGCAGTACTTC
TRBJ2-2	18	-	TRBV9	TRBD2	CASSAPGLAGGGTGELFF	TGTGCCAGCAGCGCTCCGGGACTAGCGGGAGGAGGCACCGGGGAGCTGTTTTTT
TRBJ2-3	14	many	TRBV20-1	TRBD2	CSAPTSGRTDTQYF	TGCAGTGCCCCGACTAGCGGGAGAACAGATACGCAGTATTTT
TRBJ2-3	16	few	TRBV20-1	TRBD2	CSAQYMGLAGGITQYF	TGCAGTGCCCAATACATGGGACTAGCGGGAGGAATTACGCAGTATTTT
TRBJ2-3	13	-	TRBV18	-	CASSRDLADTQYF	TGTGCCAGCTCACGGGATTTGGCGGATACGCAGTATTTT
TRBJ2-7	14	-	TRBV14	-	CASSVAENSYEQYF	TGTGCCAGCAGCGTGGCAGAGAATTCCTACGAGCAGTACTTC
TRBJ2-7	13	many	TRBV6-6	TRBD1	CASNKDRAHEQYF	TGTGCCAGCAACAAGGACAGGGCCCACGAGCAGTACTTC
TRBJ1-1	14	many	TRBV12-3/TRBV12-4	-	CASSLVSMNTEAFF	TGTGCCAGCAGTTTAGTCTCCATGAACACTGAAGCTTTCTTT
TRBJ1-2	15	many	TRBV28	-	CASSLDVGTSLGYTF	TGTGCCAGCAGTTTAGACGTTGGGACATCCCTTGGCTACACCTTC
TRBJ2-2	15	many	TRBV5-1	-	CASSLGSSGTGELFF	TGCGCCAGCAGCTTGGGCAGCTCCGGCACCGGGGAGCTGTTTTTT
TRBJ2-2	15	few	TRBV19	TRBD1	CASSIDRTGDGELFF	TGTGCCAGTAGTATAGACCGGACAGGCGACGGGGAGCTGTTTTTT
TRBJ2-5	13	-	TRBV20-1	-	CSAGAGVRETQYF	TGCAGTGCGGGGGCGGGAGTCCGAGAGACCCAGTACTTC
TRBJ2-1	13	-	TRBV10-3	-	CAISSTGGHEQFF	TGTGCCATCAGTTCGACAGGAGGCCATGAGCAGTTCTTC
TRBJ2-1	12	-	TRBV28	-	CASSSGAGEQFF	TGTGCCAGCAGTTCAGGGGCTGGTGAGCAGTTCTTC
TRBJ2-1	16	few	TRBV20-1	-	CSARERGGYSYNEQFF	TGCAGTGCTAGAGAGAGGGGGGGTTACTCCTACAATGAGCAGTTCTTC
TRBJ2-2	14	-	TRBV29-1	-	CSVAGGPNTGERFF	TGCAGCGTTGCTGGGGGGCCGAACACCGGGGAGCGGTTTTTT
TRBJ2-2	13	-	TRBV29-1	-	CSVDRGGGGELFF	TGCAGCGTTGACAGGGGAGGAGGCGGGGAGCTGTTTTTT
TRBJ2-3	12	-	TRBV9	-	CAGRTSTDTQYF	TGTGCCGGACGGACTAGCACAGATACGCAGTATTTT
TRBJ2-1	17	-	TRBV5-1	-	CASSLAARGPSYNEQFF	TGCGCCAGCAGCTTGGCAGCGCGGGGCCCCTCCTACAATGAGCAGTTCTTC
TRBJ1-3	14	-	TRBV10-3	TRBD1	CAIRADRAGNTIYF	TGTGCCATCAGGGCGGACAGGGCTGGAAACACCATATATTTT
TRBJ1-4	14	few	TRBV4-1	TRBD1	CASSQGQGAHSMFF	TGCGCCAGCAGCCAAGGACAGGGGGCGCATTCGATGTTTTTT
TRBJ2-3	15	-	TRBV19	-	CASSGRRGGTDTQYF	TGTGCCAGTAGTGGGCGAAGAGGGGGAACAGATACGCAGTATTTT
TRBJ2-1	13	-	TRBV28	TRBD1	CATSLGTGGEQFF	TGTGCGACCAGTTTAGGGACAGGGGGTGAGCAGTTCTTC
TRBJ2-3	14	-	TRBV2	-	CARAPAGMGDTQYF	TGTGCCAGAGCCCCAGCGGGCATGGGAGATACGCAGTATTTT
TRBJ2-3	16	-	TRBV4-3	TRBD1	CASSQETGDYPDTQYF	TGCGCCAGCAGCCAAGAGACAGGGGATTACCCAGATACGCAGTATTTT
TRBJ2-6	16	-	TRBV11-3	TRBD1	CASSLVRGPGANVLTF	TGTGCCAGCAGCTTAGTCAGGGGGCCTGGGGCCAACGTCCTGACTTTC
TRBJ1-2	15	many	TRBV7-2	TRBD1	CASSLTGQGNYGYTF	TGTGCCAGCAGCTTGACGGGACAGGGAAACTATGGCTACACCTTC
TRBJ1-2	15	once	TRBV20-1	-	CSAPQTDSFNYGYTF	TGCAGTGCTCCACAGACCGACAGCTTTAACTATGGCTACACCTTC
TRBJ1-1	16	many	TRBV6-2/TRBV6-3	-	CASSYGGPGRSAEAFF	TGTGCCAGCAGTTACGGTGGACCGGGCAGGAGCGCTGAAGCTTTCTTT
TRBJ2-1	17	few	TRBV6-2/TRBV6-3	TRBD1	CASSYSGTGFSYNEQFF	TGTGCCAGCAGTTACTCCGGGACAGGGTTCTCCTACAATGAGCAGTTCTTC
TRBJ2-1	13	-	TRBV9	-	CASSVVERVEQFF	TGTGCCAGCAGCGTAGTTGAGAGGGTTGAGCAGTTCTTC
TRBJ2-7	18	-	TRBV9	TRBD2	CASSVGTSGSKLEYEQYF	TGTGCCAGCAGCGTCGGGACTAGCGGGAGTAAATTGGAATACGAGCAGTACTTC
TRBJ2-1	13	once	TRBV7-3	-	CASSAPGTLEQFF	TGTGCCAGCAGCGCTCCCGGGACCCTGGAGCAGTTCTTC
TRBJ2-3	15	-	TRBV7-9	TRBD2	CASSPSSGSADTQYF	TGTGCCAGCAGCCCCAGTAGCGGGAGTGCAGATACGCAGTATTTT
TRBJ2-1	16	-	TRBV5-1	TRBD2	CASSVLRGRAKNEQFF	TGCGCCAGCAGCGTCCTTCGCGGGAGGGCCAAGAATGAGCAGTTCTTC
TRBJ1-5	12	-	TRBV20-1	TRBD1	CSAGQGAQPQHF	TGCAGTGCAGGACAGGGGGCACAGCCCCAGCATTTT
TRBJ2-1	18	-	TRBV15	TRBD2	CATSVGLALVGVDNEQFF	TGTGCCACCAGCGTGGGACTAGCATTAGTGGGGGTCGACAATGAGCAGTTCTTC
TRBJ2-5	14	-	TRBV30	TRBD1	CAWSIGQGAETQYF	TGTGCCTGGAGTATCGGACAGGGGGCTGAGACCCAGTACTTC
TRBJ2-1	14	few	TRBV4-2	-	CASSQDPGVNEQFF	TGTGCCAGCAGCCAAGATCCAGGGGTCAATGAGCAGTTCTTC
TRBJ2-5	13	few	TRBV12-3/TRBV12-4	-	CASSTGPVKTQYF	TGTGCCAGCAGTACTGGTCCTGTGAAGACCCAGTACTTC
TRBJ1-1	15	few	TRBV5-1	-	CASSLGDGMNTEAFF	TGCGCCAGCAGCCTAGGGGACGGCATGAACACTGAAGCTTTCTTT
TRBJ1-3	14	many	TRBV29-1	-	CSVDGPSPGNTIYF	TGCAGCGTTGACGGTCCTAGTCCGGGAAACACCATATATTTT
TRBJ2-3	15	-	TRBV7-3	TRBD1	CASSFRQGGTDTQYF	TGTGCCAGCAGCTTTCGACAGGGCGGCACAGATACGCAGTATTTT
TRBJ2-3	11	few	TRBV29-1	-	CSVDHSDTQYF	TGCAGCGTTGACCATTCCGATACGCAGTATTTT
TRBJ2-3	14	many	TRBV7-2	-	CASSLFGATDTQYF	TGTGCCAGCAGCTTGTTCGGTGCTACAGATACGCAGTATTTT